Shown below are 23 T cell receptor beta chains from a single sample sequenced in a study of TIL therapy for anti-PD-1-resistant metastatic lung cancer. The sample's time point: pre-treatment sample, taken before nivolumab and TIL therapy. Tumor tissue came from excised metastases, mostly pleural nodules or supraclavicular lymph nodes. Sequencing used immunoSEQ v3. Clones were read by immunoSEQ multiplex PCR, and TCRdb kept only the in-frame ones, dropping some. The data contain some 90,000 clones, about 71% of them singletons. The sample here was tumor tissue, taken at baseline. These receptors all stem from a person aged 25-85 years with non-small cell lung cancer.

The chain couples TRBV27 to TRBJ2-7; D tentatively fits TRBD1 or TRBD2 (5 bases each). V shed 9 bases and J shed 3 bases, with 15 bases lying between them. CDR1 and CDR2 from the germline V gene are MNHEY and SMNVEV (reference sequence). The CDR3 is 13 residues long. The CDR3 nucleotides read TGTGCCAGTTCCGGGACGTATCTCTACGAGCAGTACTTC. Its translation is CASSGTYLYEQYF.

The V and J genes are TRBV10-1 and TRBJ2-7; no definite D call. CDR3 size: 14 residues. Germline V lookup: CDR1 WNHNN, CDR2 SYGVQD (reference sequence). Trimming removed 2 bases at V and 4 bases at J, with 12 bases between. The CDR3 region is CASSEGPIGYEQYF. CDR3 DNA: TGCGCCAGCAGTGAGGGTCCCATTGGGTACGAGCAGTACTTC.

This chain connects TRBV19 to TRBJ2-5, with 12 bases lining up with TRBD1. V lost 5 bases, J lost 5 bases, and 9 bases stayed unmatched. Germline V CDR1 and CDR2: LNHDA, SQIVND (reference sequence). This CDR3 contains 16 residues. In DNA form, the CDR3 reads TGTGCCAGTAGTCCCCGGGGACAGGGGGCGCGGGAGACCCAGTACTTC. As protein: CASSPRGQGARETQYF.

The chain has TRBV7-3 and TRBJ1-2; D uncertain. Trimming left V 3 bases short and J 4 bases short, with 12 bases between. The CDR3 covers 14 residues. CDR1 and CDR2 from the germline V gene are SGHTA and FQGTGA. The CDR3 protein is CASSFDGSGYGYTF. Here the CDR3 DNA reads TGTGCCAGCAGCTTCGACGGATCTGGCTATGGCTACACCTTC.

Many counts were recorded for this clone. The chain carries TRBV7-8 and TRBJ1-1; perhaps TRBD1 as D (6 bases). Trimming took 4 bases from V and 6 from J, leaving 18 bases between them. The CDR3 consists of 15 residues. Germline V CDR1 and CDR2: SGHVS, FQNEAQ. CDR3 nucleotide sequence: TGTGCCAGCAGCTCTCCCCGGGGGGCGCATGCTGAAGCTTTCTTT. It codes for CASSSPRGAHAEAFF.

This clone has only one observation. This chain uses TRBV7-2 with TRBJ2-5; the match to TRBD2 covers 10 bases. Germline CDR1 is SGHTA and CDR2 is FQGNSA. CDR3 length: 15 residues. The ends lost 5 bases at V and 2 bases at J; junction bases unmatched: 5. The CDR3, as DNA: TGTGCCAGCAGCACCCGGACTAGCGGTCAAGAGACCCAGTACTTC. Translated, it gives CASSTRTSGQETQYF.

The chain combines TRBV28 with TRBJ2-1; 7 positions agree with TRBD2. V lost 2 bases to trimming and J lost 6 bases; unmatched junction nucleotides: 4. This CDR3 comprises 14 residues. Germline CDR1 reads MDHEN; CDR2 reads SYDVKM. The CDR3 protein is CASSLAGDSNEQFF. DNA of the CDR3: TGTGCCAGCAGTTTAGCGGGAGACTCCAATGAGCAGTTCTTC.

The rearrangement links TRBV6-6 to TRBJ2-3; D not certain. The CDR3 is made up of 14 amino acids. Trimming stripped 5 bases from V and 6 bases from J, with 15 bases between. Per germline, CDR1 MNHNY and CDR2 SVGAGI (reference sequence). CDR3 nucleotides: TGTGCCAGCAGTCCCCGGGTGGAGTGGGATACGCAGTATTTT. Translated, it gives CASSPRVEWDTQYF.

This rearrangement joins TRBV4-3 to TRBJ2-3, with D perhaps TRBD2 (7 bases). The CDR3 has 18 amino acids. From germline, CDR1 is LGHNA and CDR2 YSLEER. V was cut by 8 bases and J by 1 base, with 25 bases left in between. The chain's CDR3 is CASRRQAEGGSGTDTQYF. CDR3 coding DNA: TGCGCCAGCCGCCGACAGGCGGAGGGCGGGAGCGGCACAGATACGCAGTATTTT.

A single count supports this clone. The genes are TRBV7-3 and TRBJ2-5; maybe TRBD1 (5 bases). V lost 0 bases and J lost 5, with 16 bases in between. CDR3 size: 16 residues. Germline V CDR1 and CDR2: SGHTA, FQGTGA. CDR3 amino acids: CASSLTADSRWETQYF. CDR3 DNA sequence: TGTGCCAGCAGCTTAACGGCCGACAGCCGGTGGGAGACCCAGTACTTC.

This chain joins TRBV30 and TRBJ2-3; D is unresolved. Per the germline V gene, CDR1 is GTSNPN and CDR2 is SVGIG (reference sequence). The length of the CDR3 is 16 residues. V was trimmed by 4 bases and J by 4 bases, leaving 21 bases between them. The CDR3 here is CAWIVVVLGRPDTQYF. DNA for the CDR3: TGTGCCTGGATAGTGGTGGTTCTCGGGCGCCCAGATACGCAGTATTTT.

This sequence joins TRBV29-1 and TRBJ1-1; D is perhaps TRBD1 (6 bases). The ends were cut back, 7 bases at V and 11 bases at J, with 20 bases in the middle. CDR3 length: 12 amino acids. Germline CDR1 is SQVTM and CDR2 is ANQGSEA. The CDR3 is CSGMDSRGWAFF. DNA for the CDR3: TGCAGCGGAATGGACAGCCGGGGGTGGGCTTTCTTT.

For the CDR3, the DNA is TGTGCCAGCAGGGGTCGACAGGGTAGTTATGAAAAACTGTTTTTT. It codes for CASRGRQGSYEKLFF. The V gene is TRBV28, the J gene TRBJ1-4, with 7 bases identical to TRBD1. The V segment lost 6 bases and the J segment 6 bases; nucleotides outside the gene matches: 10. In germline, CDR1 is MDHEN, CDR2 SYDVKM. The CDR3 has 15 residues.

The rearrangement links TRBV5-6 to TRBJ2-7; D possibly uses TRBD1 or TRBD2 (5 bases each). The germline V gene has CDR1 SGHDT and CDR2 YYEEEE. The CDR3 has 14 residues. Trimming pared 0 bases from V and 5 bases from J, leaving 12 bases between. The CDR3 protein is CASSLGGSQHEQYF. CDR3 in DNA: TGTGCCAGCAGCTTGGGGGGGAGCCAGCACGAGCAGTACTTC.

The chain recombines TRBV10-3 with TRBJ2-5, with TRBD1 matching over 7 bases. CDR1 ENHRY and CDR2 SYGVKD come from the germline V gene. This CDR3 has 13 amino acids. V lost 6 bases, J lost 5 bases, and 6 bases stayed unmatched. Written as DNA, the CDR3 is TGTGCCATCAGCTCACAGGGGACGGAGACCCAGTACTTC. Its protein product is CAISSQGTETQYF.

The J gene is TRBJ2-2, the V gene TRBV6-5; TRBD2 aligns across 8 bases. The V and J ends lost 8 bases and 5 bases, in that order; junction bases with no gene match: 10. The CDR3 runs to 15 residues. The germline V gene has CDR1 MNHEY and CDR2 SVGAGI. CDR3 sequence: CASATGGAGTGELFF. The CDR3 coding sequence is TGTGCCAGCGCCACGGGGGGGGCTGGGACCGGGGAGCTGTTTTTT.

This clone was detected only a few times. The genes are TRBV7-9 and TRBJ1-2; D is perhaps TRBD1 (5 bases). Germline V gives CDR1 SEHNR, CDR2 FQNEAQ (reference sequence). V lost 7 bases and J lost 4, with 10 bases in between. The CDR3 is 12 amino acids. The CDR3 DNA is TGTGCCAGCACCATCGGGGCCTATGGCTACACCTTC. As protein: CASTIGAYGYTF.

This clone came up a few times. This rearrangement joins TRBV11-2 to TRBJ2-5; 8 nucleotides match TRBD1. Trimming removed 5 bases from V and 5 bases from J; junction bases left unmatched: 19. Germline-derived CDR1 and CDR2 are SGHAT and FQNNGV. The CDR3 runs 18 residues. DNA of the CDR3: TGTGCCAGCAGCCAGGGGGCCGGATCAGGGGCTTCGAGTGAGACCCAGTACTTC. Its translation: CASSQGAGSGASSETQYF.

CDR3: CAISGGLAYEQYF. CDR3 DNA: TGTGCCATCAGTGGGGGACTCGCCTACGAGCAGTACTTC. The rearrangement uses TRBV10-3 and TRBJ2-7, with TRBD2 as a possible D gene (6 bases). V lost 4 bases and J 2 bases, leaving 9 bases between the germline ends. The germline V gene has CDR1 ENHRY and CDR2 SYGVKD. The CDR3 is 13 residues long.

The sample holds a few counts of this clone. This chain connects TRBV3-1 (or the pseudogene TRBV3-2) to TRBJ1-2, with TRBD1 matching over 7 bases. CDR1 is LGHDT and CDR2 is YNNKEL in the germline V gene (reference sequence). The CDR3 loop spans 15 amino acids. Losses at the gene ends were 1 base for V and 2 bases for J; bases not matched to a gene: 4. This CDR3 reads CASSQAWGQNYGYTF. As DNA, the CDR3 is TGTGCCAGCAGCCAAGCATGGGGACAGAACTATGGCTACACCTTC.

The J gene is TRBJ1-5, the V gene TRBV6-1; maybe TRBD1 (5 bases). The CDR3 has 17 residues. V was trimmed by 1 base and J by 4 bases, leaving 17 bases between them. The V gene's germline CDR1 is MNHNS and CDR2 SASEGT. CDR3 protein: CASSEGASGRMNQPQHF. The CDR3, as DNA: TGTGCCAGCAGTGAAGGGGCCTCAGGGAGGATGAATCAGCCCCAGCATTTT.

V and J are TRBV30 and TRBJ2-1, with D possibly matching TRBD2 (6 bases). The length of the CDR3 is 13 residues. CDR1 GTSNPN and CDR2 SVGIG come from the germline V gene (reference sequence). V lost 5 bases, J lost 9 bases, and 17 bases lay in between. The CDR3 nucleotides read TGTGCCTGGGGCGGGGCTACTAGCAGTGAGCAGTTCTTC. Protein product: CAWGGATSSEQFF.

V is TRBV6-2 or TRBV6-3 and J is TRBJ1-5; D gene uncertain. Trimming took 5 bases from V and 0 from J, leaving 8 bases between them. CDR3 size: 14 residues. Per the germline V gene, CDR1 is MNHEY and CDR2 is SVGEGT. CDR3 DNA: TGTGCCAGCAGTCAGCAGAATAGCAATCAGCCCCAGCATTTT. Protein: CASSQQNSNQPQHF.